These T cell receptor beta chains were read from a single sample in a study of T cells in Graves' hyperthyroidism and ophthalmopathy. Using its own MiXCR run on the multiplex PCR reads, TCRdb lists one record per CDR3 protein. Found here are roughly 260,000 distinct CDR3 sequences, 13% to 15% of them singletons; the top ten hold about an eighth. Sequencing was performed on blood. These receptors originate from a middle-aged woman with Graves' hyperthyroidism that later progressed to Graves' ophthalmopathy. Each CDR3 is given with its conserved first and last residue. Each record gives: clone size, D gene, V gene, J gene, CDR3 protein, CDR3 DNA. A D gene is named only where the DNA matches it firmly. Size is stated for part of the rows, as once, few or many counts, or as a class when the clone is expanded.

clone_size: -; d_call: TRBD2; v_call: TRBV11-2; j_call: TRBJ2-3; cdr3_aa: CASSLVLSTSGKGDTQYF; cdr3_nt: TGTGCCAGCAGCTTAGTCCTGTCGACTAGCGGGAAGGGAGATACGCAGTATTTT
clone_size: many; d_call: TRBD2; v_call: TRBV28; j_call: TRBJ2-2; cdr3_aa: CASSSTGLAGGPGGELFF; cdr3_nt: TGTGCCAGCAGCTCCACGGGACTAGCGGGAGGGCCTGGCGGGGAGCTGTTTTTT
clone_size: many; d_call: -; v_call: TRBV5-1; j_call: TRBJ1-5; cdr3_aa: CASSLAGREPQHF; cdr3_nt: TGCGCCAGCAGCTTGGCAGGACGGGAGCCCCAGCATTTT
clone_size: many; d_call: -; v_call: TRBV9; j_call: TRBJ2-7; cdr3_aa: CASSVAGRGTSEQYF; cdr3_nt: TGTGCCAGCAGCGTAGCGGGCAGGGGAACGAGCGAGCAGTACTTC
clone_size: -; d_call: TRBD2; v_call: TRBV28; j_call: TRBJ2-7; cdr3_aa: CASSLSLAGGSEQYF; cdr3_nt: TGTGCCAGCAGTTTATCCCTAGCGGGAGGATCCGAGCAGTACTTC
clone_size: few; d_call: -; v_call: TRBV20-1; j_call: TRBJ2-3; cdr3_aa: CSARDQRGGTDTQYF; cdr3_nt: TGCAGTGCTAGAGATCAGAGGGGAGGCACAGATACGCAGTATTTT
clone_size: many; d_call: -; v_call: TRBV7-3; j_call: TRBJ2-6; cdr3_aa: CASSLTFGGAGANVLTF; cdr3_nt: TGTGCCAGCAGCTTAACGTTTGGAGGGGCTGGGGCCAACGTCCTGACTTTC
clone_size: -; d_call: TRBD1; v_call: TRBV20-1; j_call: TRBJ1-5; cdr3_aa: CSARGGGQFSNQPQHF; cdr3_nt: TGCAGTGCTAGAGGGGGGGGACAGTTTTCCAATCAGCCCCAGCATTTT
clone_size: many; d_call: -; v_call: TRBV20-1; j_call: TRBJ1-3; cdr3_aa: CSARLRDHSGNTIYF; cdr3_nt: TGCAGTGCTAGACTCAGGGACCACTCTGGAAACACCATATATTTT
clone_size: -; d_call: TRBD2; v_call: TRBV19; j_call: TRBJ2-2; cdr3_aa: CASSVASGSTGELFF; cdr3_nt: TGTGCCAGTAGTGTAGCTAGCGGGAGCACCGGGGAGCTGTTTTTT
clone_size: many; d_call: TRBD1; v_call: TRBV20-1; j_call: TRBJ2-1; cdr3_aa: CSASGFGTGAYNEQFF; cdr3_nt: TGCAGTGCTAGTGGGTTCGGGACAGGCGCCTACAATGAGCAGTTCTTC
clone_size: many; d_call: -; v_call: TRBV10-3; j_call: TRBJ2-2; cdr3_aa: CATEGSGELFF; cdr3_nt: TGTGCCACTGAGGGGTCCGGGGAGCTGTTTTTT
clone_size: many; d_call: -; v_call: TRBV28; j_call: TRBJ1-2; cdr3_aa: CASSLPSGTYGYTF; cdr3_nt: TGTGCCAGCAGTTTACCCTCAGGGACCTATGGCTACACCTTC
clone_size: few; d_call: -; v_call: TRBV20-1; j_call: TRBJ2-3; cdr3_aa: CRVGPGSSQYF; cdr3_nt: TGCAGGGTCGGGCCCGGATCGTCGCAGTATTTT
clone_size: many; d_call: -; v_call: TRBV28; j_call: TRBJ2-5; cdr3_aa: CASSLPRPSGTQETQYF; cdr3_nt: TGTGCCAGCAGTTTACCCCGCCCCTCAGGAACCCAAGAGACCCAGTACTTC
clone_size: once; d_call: -; v_call: TRBV24-1; j_call: TRBJ2-7; cdr3_aa: CATSDPPSYEQYF; cdr3_nt: TGTGCCACCAGTGACCCCCCCAGTTACGAGCAGTACTTC
clone_size: many; d_call: -; v_call: TRBV7-9; j_call: TRBJ2-2; cdr3_aa: CASSLYGDTGELFF; cdr3_nt: TGTGCCAGCAGCTTATATGGGGACACCGGGGAGCTGTTTTTT
clone_size: -; d_call: -; v_call: TRBV12-3/TRBV12-4; j_call: TRBJ2-7; cdr3_aa: CASTPGGNGEQYF; cdr3_nt: TGTGCCAGCACCCCGGGGGGCAATGGCGAGCAGTACTTC
clone_size: -; d_call: TRBD2; v_call: TRBV24-1; j_call: TRBJ2-6; cdr3_aa: CATSDGTSGRPSGANVLTF; cdr3_nt: TGTGCCACCAGTGATGGGACTAGCGGGAGACCCTCTGGGGCCAACGTCCTGACTTTC
clone_size: many; d_call: TRBD1; v_call: TRBV24-1; j_call: TRBJ2-1; cdr3_aa: CATSDASGTGLINEQFF; cdr3_nt: TGTGCCACCAGTGATGCTTCCGGGACAGGGCTTATCAATGAGCAGTTCTTC
clone_size: few; d_call: -; v_call: TRBV20-1; j_call: TRBJ2-1; cdr3_aa: CSARDFGRRGSLDEQFF; cdr3_nt: TGCAGTGCTAGAGATTTTGGGCGTAGGGGGAGTTTGGATGAGCAGTTCTTC
clone_size: -; d_call: -; v_call: TRBV30; j_call: TRBJ2-2; cdr3_aa: CAWSVGLGTGELFF; cdr3_nt: TGTGCCTGGAGTGTAGGCCTAGGGACCGGGGAGCTGTTTTTT
clone_size: -; d_call: -; v_call: TRBV11-2; j_call: TRBJ1-4; cdr3_aa: CAGSLGSRATNEKLFF; cdr3_nt: TGTGCCGGCAGCTTAGGGTCGCGAGCAACTAATGAAAAACTGTTTTTT
clone_size: many; d_call: -; v_call: TRBV12-5; j_call: TRBJ2-5; cdr3_aa: CASGRDLGETQYF; cdr3_nt: TGTGCTAGTGGCCGAGACCTGGGGGAGACCCAGTACTTC
clone_size: many; d_call: TRBD1; v_call: TRBV5-5; j_call: TRBJ1-5; cdr3_aa: CASRKGQGQPQHF; cdr3_nt: TGTGCCAGCAGGAAGGGACAGGGCCAGCCCCAGCATTTT
clone_size: many; d_call: -; v_call: TRBV2; j_call: TRBJ1-6; cdr3_aa: CASVTGKNSPLHF; cdr3_nt: TGTGCCAGCGTGACAGGAAAAAATTCACCCCTCCACTTT
clone_size: -; d_call: TRBD2; v_call: TRBV28; j_call: TRBJ2-3; cdr3_aa: CASSQGLAGARDTQYF; cdr3_nt: TGTGCCAGCAGCCAGGGACTAGCGGGAGCGAGAGATACGCAGTATTTT
clone_size: many; d_call: TRBD2; v_call: TRBV12-3/TRBV12-4; j_call: TRBJ2-5; cdr3_aa: CASKKRTSGTKETQYF; cdr3_nt: TGTGCCAGCAAGAAGAGGACTAGCGGGACTAAAGAGACCCAGTACTTC
clone_size: few; d_call: TRBD1; v_call: TRBV5-6; j_call: TRBJ2-7; cdr3_aa: CASSSRWTGSYEQCF; cdr3_nt: TGTGCCAGCAGCTCCCGCTGGACAGGCTCCTACGAGCAGTGCTTC
clone_size: -; d_call: TRBD1; v_call: TRBV2; j_call: TRBJ1-5; cdr3_aa: CASSEAGQGSNQPQHF; cdr3_nt: TGTGCCAGCAGTGAGGCGGGACAGGGTTCCAATCAGCCCCAGCATTTT
clone_size: -; d_call: TRBD1; v_call: TRBV5-4; j_call: TRBJ1-1; cdr3_aa: CASSFAGTGPNTEAFF; cdr3_nt: TGTGCCAGCAGCTTTGCCGGGACAGGCCCAAACACTGAAGCTTTCTTT
clone_size: many; d_call: -; v_call: TRBV28; j_call: TRBJ1-6; cdr3_aa: CASSRQFLNSPLHF; cdr3_nt: TGTGCCAGCAGTCGACAGTTCCTAAATTCACCCCTCCACTTT
clone_size: many; d_call: TRBD2; v_call: TRBV7-8; j_call: TRBJ2-1; cdr3_aa: CASSRHSGSSYNEQFF; cdr3_nt: TGTGCCAGCAGCCGCCATAGCGGGAGCTCCTACAATGAGCAGTTCTTC
clone_size: many; d_call: -; v_call: TRBV6-1; j_call: TRBJ2-5; cdr3_aa: CASNVGGGASKTQYF; cdr3_nt: TGTGCCAGCAATGTAGGGGGAGGGGCGAGCAAGACCCAGTACTTC
clone_size: few; d_call: TRBD1; v_call: TRBV10-3; j_call: TRBJ1-2; cdr3_aa: CAISERDSGGYTF; cdr3_nt: TGTGCCATCAGTGAGCGGGACAGCGGAGGCTACACCTTC
clone_size: many; d_call: -; v_call: TRBV20-1; j_call: TRBJ1-5; cdr3_aa: CSARGLPGNQPQHF; cdr3_nt: TGCAGTGCCCGTGGCCTCCCGGGCAATCAGCCCCAGCATTTT
clone_size: many; d_call: -; v_call: TRBV20-1; j_call: TRBJ2-2; cdr3_aa: CSATAGGLTGELFF; cdr3_nt: TGCAGTGCTACGGCCGGGGGCTTAACCGGGGAGCTGTTTTTT
clone_size: many; d_call: TRBD2; v_call: TRBV7-8; j_call: TRBJ2-1; cdr3_aa: CASSLVGLAGSNEQFF; cdr3_nt: TGTGCCAGCAGCTTAGTTGGGCTAGCGGGTAGCAATGAGCAGTTCTTC
clone_size: many; d_call: -; v_call: TRBV7-8; j_call: TRBJ1-1; cdr3_aa: CASSLGSGTWVSNTEAFF; cdr3_nt: TGTGCCAGCAGCTTAGGAAGTGGTACGTGGGTCTCAAACACTGAAGCTTTCTTT
clone_size: many; d_call: -; v_call: TRBV13; j_call: TRBJ1-2; cdr3_aa: CASSLGEGYGYTF; cdr3_nt: TGTGCCAGCAGCTTAGGGGAGGGGTATGGCTACACCTTC
clone_size: few; d_call: TRBD1; v_call: TRBV6-1; j_call: TRBJ1-5; cdr3_aa: CATSGVEQGGQPQHF; cdr3_nt: TGTGCAACCAGCGGGGTGGAACAGGGGGGACAGCCCCAGCATTTT
clone_size: many; d_call: -; v_call: TRBV13; j_call: TRBJ1-2; cdr3_aa: CASSLGPPRQGGNGYTF; cdr3_nt: TGTGCCAGCAGCTTAGGACCCCCCCGGCAGGGAGGAAACGGCTACACCTTC
clone_size: few; d_call: -; v_call: TRBV6-5; j_call: TRBJ1-3; cdr3_aa: CASVDTPSSGNTIYF; cdr3_nt: TGTGCCAGCGTTGATACTCCGAGCTCTGGAAACACCATATATTTT
clone_size: many; d_call: -; v_call: TRBV3-1; j_call: TRBJ2-7; cdr3_aa: CASSQGGSVRYDEQYF; cdr3_nt: TGTGCCAGCAGCCAAGGAGGATCAGTACGTTACGACGAGCAGTACTTC
clone_size: many; d_call: TRBD1; v_call: TRBV5-1; j_call: TRBJ1-1; cdr3_aa: CASSPGQLKTEAFF; cdr3_nt: TGCGCCAGCAGCCCGGGACAGTTGAAGACTGAAGCTTTCTTT
clone_size: many; d_call: -; v_call: TRBV3-1; j_call: TRBJ2-7; cdr3_aa: CASSPMARAVYEQYF; cdr3_nt: TGTGCCAGCAGCCCTATGGCGAGGGCGGTATACGAGCAGTACTTC
clone_size: -; d_call: TRBD2; v_call: TRBV2; j_call: TRBJ2-2; cdr3_aa: CASSLGGTRNTGELFF; cdr3_nt: TGTGCCAGCTCTCTAGGGGGGACTAGGAACACCGGGGAGCTGTTTTTT
clone_size: -; d_call: -; v_call: TRBV6-4; j_call: TRBJ2-7; cdr3_aa: CASSYSETTSYEQYF; cdr3_nt: TGTGCCAGCAGTTACTCCGAGACCACATCCTACGAGCAGTACTTC
clone_size: many; d_call: TRBD2; v_call: TRBV19; j_call: TRBJ2-1; cdr3_aa: CASSMILLAGGPNEQFF; cdr3_nt: TGTGCCAGTAGTATGATCTTGCTAGCGGGAGGGCCGAATGAGCAGTTCTTC
clone_size: -; d_call: -; v_call: TRBV28; j_call: TRBJ2-6; cdr3_aa: CASSFRTLAGSGANVLTF; cdr3_nt: TGTGCCAGCAGTTTCAGGACACTCGCAGGGTCTGGGGCCAACGTCCTGACTTTC
clone_size: few; d_call: TRBD1; v_call: TRBV19; j_call: TRBJ1-6; cdr3_aa: CASSPSGTGNSPLHF; cdr3_nt: TGTGCCAGTAGTCCCTCCGGGACAGGGAATTCACCCCTCCACTTT
clone_size: many; d_call: TRBD1; v_call: TRBV20-1; j_call: TRBJ1-2; cdr3_aa: CSARRGQAVDGYTF; cdr3_nt: TGCAGTGCTAGAAGGGGACAGGCGGTGGATGGCTACACCTTC
clone_size: many; d_call: -; v_call: TRBV20-1; j_call: TRBJ1-6; cdr3_aa: CSAPSTLNSPLHF; cdr3_nt: TGCAGTGCCCCGTCTACCCTGAATTCACCCCTCCACTTT
clone_size: many; d_call: TRBD1; v_call: TRBV7-2; j_call: TRBJ1-6; cdr3_aa: CASSSHGQGLGSPLHF; cdr3_nt: TGTGCCAGCAGCTCCCATGGACAGGGGTTGGGATCACCCCTCCACTTT
clone_size: many; d_call: -; v_call: TRBV5-6; j_call: TRBJ1-5; cdr3_aa: CASSETGDWGQPQHF; cdr3_nt: TGTGCCAGCAGCGAAACTGGCGACTGGGGTCAGCCCCAGCATTTT
clone_size: few; d_call: -; v_call: TRBV19; j_call: TRBJ2-2; cdr3_aa: CASSIMDTGELFF; cdr3_nt: TGTGCCAGTAGTATAATGGACACCGGGGAGCTGTTTTTT
clone_size: many; d_call: -; v_call: TRBV6-1; j_call: TRBJ2-2; cdr3_aa: CASSLTSGPGWTGELFF; cdr3_nt: TGTGCCAGCAGTCTAACGTCGGGACCCGGTTGGACCGGGGAGCTGTTTTTT
clone_size: many; d_call: TRBD2; v_call: TRBV2; j_call: TRBJ2-1; cdr3_aa: CASARLAGVNEQFF; cdr3_nt: TGTGCCAGCGCCAGGCTAGCGGGAGTTAATGAGCAGTTCTTC
clone_size: many; d_call: -; v_call: TRBV11-2; j_call: TRBJ1-2; cdr3_aa: CASSPLRRVDGYTF; cdr3_nt: TGTGCCAGCAGCCCCCTCCGGCGGGTAGATGGCTACACCTTC
clone_size: many; d_call: -; v_call: TRBV3-1; j_call: TRBJ2-1; cdr3_aa: CASSQQVMSGNEQFF; cdr3_nt: TGTGCCAGCAGCCAGCAAGTCATGAGTGGCAATGAGCAGTTCTTC